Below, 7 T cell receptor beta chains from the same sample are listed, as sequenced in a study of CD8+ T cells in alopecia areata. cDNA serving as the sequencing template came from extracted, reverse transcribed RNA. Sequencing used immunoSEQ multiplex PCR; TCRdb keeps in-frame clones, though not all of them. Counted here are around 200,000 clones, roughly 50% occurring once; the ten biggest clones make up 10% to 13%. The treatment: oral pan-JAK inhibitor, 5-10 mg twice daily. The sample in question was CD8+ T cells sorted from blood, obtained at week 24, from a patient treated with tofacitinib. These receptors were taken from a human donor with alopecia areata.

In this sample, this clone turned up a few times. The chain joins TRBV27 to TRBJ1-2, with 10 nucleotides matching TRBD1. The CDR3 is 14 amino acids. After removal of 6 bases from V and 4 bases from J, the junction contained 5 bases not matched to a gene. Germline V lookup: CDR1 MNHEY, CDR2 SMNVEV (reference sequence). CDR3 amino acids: CASSGQGGAYGYTF. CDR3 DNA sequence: TGTGCCAGCAGCGGACAGGGGGGAGCCTATGGCTACACCTTC.

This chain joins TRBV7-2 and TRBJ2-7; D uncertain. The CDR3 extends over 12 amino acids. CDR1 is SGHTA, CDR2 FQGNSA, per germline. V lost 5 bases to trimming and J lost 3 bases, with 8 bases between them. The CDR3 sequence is CASSLSGYEQYF. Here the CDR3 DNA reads TGTGCCAGCAGCCTCTCGGGCTACGAGCAGTACTTC.

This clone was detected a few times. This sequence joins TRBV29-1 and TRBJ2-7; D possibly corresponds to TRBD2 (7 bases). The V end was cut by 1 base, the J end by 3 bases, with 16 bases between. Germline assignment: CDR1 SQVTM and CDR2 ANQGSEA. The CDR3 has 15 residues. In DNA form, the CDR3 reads TGCAGCGTTGAAGCGGCGGGGGCCATGGACTACGAGCAGTACTTC. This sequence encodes CSVEAAGAMDYEQYF.

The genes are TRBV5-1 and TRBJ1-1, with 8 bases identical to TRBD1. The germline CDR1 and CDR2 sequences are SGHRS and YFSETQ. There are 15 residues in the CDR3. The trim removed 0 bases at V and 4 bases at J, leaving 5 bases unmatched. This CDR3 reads CASSLVQGARTEAFF. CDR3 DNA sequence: TGCGCCAGCAGCTTGGTTCAGGGGGCGCGCACTGAAGCTTTCTTT.

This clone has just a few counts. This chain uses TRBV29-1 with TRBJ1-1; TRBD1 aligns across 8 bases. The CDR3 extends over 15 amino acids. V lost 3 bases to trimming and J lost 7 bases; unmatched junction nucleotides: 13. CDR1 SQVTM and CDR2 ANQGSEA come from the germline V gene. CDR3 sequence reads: CSVEDVQGAFDEAFF. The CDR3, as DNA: TGCAGCGTTGAGGATGTCCAGGGGGCGTTCGATGAAGCTTTCTTT.

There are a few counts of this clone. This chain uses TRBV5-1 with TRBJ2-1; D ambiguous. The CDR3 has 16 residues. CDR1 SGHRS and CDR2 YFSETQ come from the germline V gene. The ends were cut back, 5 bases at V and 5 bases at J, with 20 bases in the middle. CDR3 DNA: TGCGCCAGCAGTAACGTCCCCGCCGTCCCCCACAATGAGCAGTTCTTC. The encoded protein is CASSNVPAVPHNEQFF.

The chain's CDR3 is CASSFGLAGASLADTQYF. CDR3 nucleotides: TGTGCCAGCAGCTTCGGACTAGCGGGGGCCTCCCTGGCAGATACGCAGTATTTT. The genes are TRBV13 and TRBJ2-3; TRBD2 agrees at 13 bases. The CDR3 consists of 18 residues. Germline CDR1 is PRHDT and CDR2 is FYEKMQ (reference sequence). J lost 4 bases, V lost 3 bases, and 10 bases had no gene match. Drawing the rest from reference TRBV13 and TRBJ2-3, the complete variable domain is AAGVIQSPRHLIKEKRETATLKCYPIPRHDTVYWYQQGPGQDPQFLISFYEKMQSDKGSIPDRFSAQQFSDYHSELNMSSLELGDSALYFCASSFGLAGASLADTQYFGPGTRLTVL.